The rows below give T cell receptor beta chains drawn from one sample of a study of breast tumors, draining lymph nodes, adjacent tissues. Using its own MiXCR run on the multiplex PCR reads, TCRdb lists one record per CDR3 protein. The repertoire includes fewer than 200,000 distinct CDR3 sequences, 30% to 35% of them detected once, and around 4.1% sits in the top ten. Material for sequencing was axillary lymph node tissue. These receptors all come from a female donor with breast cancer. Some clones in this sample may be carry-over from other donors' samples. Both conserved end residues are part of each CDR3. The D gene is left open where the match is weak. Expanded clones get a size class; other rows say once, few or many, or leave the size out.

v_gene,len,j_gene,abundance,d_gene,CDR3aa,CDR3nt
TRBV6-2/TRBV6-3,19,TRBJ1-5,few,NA,CASSYGNLGTSWGNQPQHF,TGTGCCAGCAGTTATGGGAATCTAGGGACTTCCTGGGGCAATCAGCCCCAGCATTTT
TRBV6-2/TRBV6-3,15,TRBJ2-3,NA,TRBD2,CASRNSGGPTDTQYF,TGTGCCAGCAGAAATAGCGGGGGGCCCACAGATACGCAGTATTTT
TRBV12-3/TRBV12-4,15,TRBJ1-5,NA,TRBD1,CASSWGTGGNQPQHF,TGTGCCAGCAGTTGGGGGACAGGGGGCAATCAGCCCCAGCATTTT
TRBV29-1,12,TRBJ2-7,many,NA,CSVLDLPYEQYF,TGCAGCGTTTTGGACCTACCCTACGAGCAGTACTTC
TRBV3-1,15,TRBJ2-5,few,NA,CASSQGELDQETQYF,TGTGCCAGCAGCCAAGGTGAACTAGACCAAGAGACCCAGTACTTC
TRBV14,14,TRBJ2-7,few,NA,CASSPLSLSYEQSF,TGTGCCAGCAGCCCCCTAAGCCTCTCCTACGAGCAGTCCTTC
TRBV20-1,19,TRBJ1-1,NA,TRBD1,CSALPRLTEDRGRLTEAFF,TGCAGTGCTCTGCCAAGGTTAACCGAAGACAGGGGGCGCCTAACTGAAGCTTTCTTT
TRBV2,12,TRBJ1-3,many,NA,CASSDRGYTIYF,TGTGCCAGCAGTGACAGGGGATACACCATATATTTT
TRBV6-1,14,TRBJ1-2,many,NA,CASSGVGRLSGYTF,TGTGCCAGCAGTGGGGTAGGGCGGCTTTCTGGCTACACCTTC
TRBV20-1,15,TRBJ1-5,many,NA,CSALDINRGNQPQHF,TGCAGTGCCCTCGATATAAATCGGGGCAATCAGCCCCAGCATTTT
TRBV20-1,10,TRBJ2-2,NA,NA,CSAQDGGLFF,TGCAGTGCGCAAGATGGGGGGCTGTTTTTT